The 24 T cell receptor beta chains below come from one sample, sequenced in a study of cytomegalovirus exposure and HLA in healthy donors. The PCR had 60 Vbeta and 13 Jbeta primers. Generated by immunoSEQ multiplex PCR, the TCRdb table keeps only in-frame clones and is missing some. Seen here are roughly 160,000 clones, about 72% observed once, and the top ten hold about 1.6%. Sequencing was carried out using PBMCs. The receptors originated from a girl aged 10 to 17 in good health and CMV-seronegative.

Concerning this clone: This CDR3 is also generated by other DNA sequences in the sample. The chain carries TRBV5-1 and TRBJ2-1, with a tentative D call TRBD1 (6 bases). CDR3 length: 12 amino acids. Trimming cost V 0 bases and J 8 bases, with 6 bases left between them. Germline-derived CDR1 and CDR2 are SGHRS and YFSETQ. DNA of the CDR3: TGCGCCAGCAGCTTGGAGGGGGATGAGCAGTTCTTC. Residues: CASSLEGDEQFF.

J is TRBJ1-6 and V is TRBV4-1, with D unresolved. CDR3 length: 13 amino acids. Germline values: CDR1 MGHRA, CDR2 YSYEKL. Trimming took 1 base from V and 11 from J, leaving 9 bases between them. The CDR3 loop is CASSQGRPAPLHF. The DNA for the CDR3 is TGCGCCAGCAGCCAAGGGCGGCCGGCACCCCTCCACTTT.

This chain connects TRBV7-6 to TRBJ1-4; 9 positions match TRBD1. The CDR3 extends over 16 amino acids. Germline V gene lookup returns CDR1 SGHVS and CDR2 FNYEAQ. Unmatched junction bases numbered 4, after V lost 1 base and J lost 4 bases. Here the CDR3 reads CASSLDRGQINEKLFF. In DNA form, the CDR3 reads TGTGCCAGCAGCTTAGACAGGGGGCAAATTAATGAAAAACTGTTTTTT.

The CDR3 nucleotides are TGTGCCAGCAGCCAAGGGGGGAACACTGAAGCTTTCTTT. Amino acids: CASSQGGNTEAFF. This chain links TRBV11-3 with TRBJ1-1; TRBD1 is a possible D gene (6 bases). This CDR3 has 13 amino acids. The V end was cut by 5 bases, the J end by 1 base, with 8 bases between. Germline CDR1 and CDR2: SGHNT and YENEEA.

This rearrangement joins TRBV6-5 to TRBJ1-1; D gene unclear. The CDR3 covers 14 residues. Trimming pared 5 bases from V and 0 bases from J, leaving 10 bases between. CDR1 is MNHEY, CDR2 SVGAGI, per germline. This chain's CDR3 is CASSPGILNTEAFF. The CDR3 coding sequence is TGTGCCAGCAGTCCCGGGATATTGAACACTGAAGCTTTCTTT.

The CDR3 protein is CASSVVDRARTEAFF. CDR3 DNA sequence: TGTGCCAGCAGTGTAGTAGACAGGGCGAGGACTGAAGCTTTCTTT. The chain links TRBV6-1 to TRBJ1-1; 7 bases match TRBD1. The CDR3 spans 15 residues. Germline values: CDR1 MNHNS, CDR2 SASEGT. V shed 4 bases, J shed 5 bases, and the junction held 10 bases outside the gene matches.

This clone was seen a few times. The chain joins TRBV5-1 to TRBJ1-1, with 11 bases that match TRBD1. The V segment lost 4 bases and the J segment 13 bases; nucleotides outside the gene matches: 15. The CDR3 has 15 amino acids. From germline, CDR1 is SGHRS and CDR2 YFSETQ. CDR3 in amino acids: CASSPHTKGQGDGFF. CDR3 coding DNA: TGCGCCAGCAGCCCTCATACCAAGGGACAGGGGGACGGTTTCTTT.

The V gene is TRBV15, the J gene TRBJ2-1; possibly TRBD1 for D (6 bases). The CDR3 runs to 13 residues. Deletions cut 9 bases from V and 10 bases from J, with 19 bases between. Per germline, CDR1 LNHNV and CDR2 YYDKDF (reference sequence). DNA for the CDR3: TGTGCCACGGTTAGCACAGGGTCGAACGAGCAGTTCTTC. It translates to CATVSTGSNEQFF.

The CDR3 reads CASSPLPGGGNTGELFF. The CDR3 bases are TGTGCCAGCAGCCCCCTCCCGGGCGGGGGGAACACCGGGGAGCTGTTTTTT. This chain joins TRBV9 and TRBJ2-2; TRBD2 matches at 7 bases. This CDR3 has 17 amino acids. From germline, CDR1 is SGDLS and CDR2 YYNGEE. The V and J ends lost 4 bases and 1 base, in that order; junction bases with no gene match: 10.

This clone was counted a few times. The chain links TRBV7-9 to TRBJ1-5; maybe TRBD1 (5 bases). CDR3 length equals 18 residues. Trimming took off 5 bases at V and 2 bases at J, with 22 bases between the two ends. Germline CDR1 and CDR2: SEHNR and FQNEAQ (reference sequence). CDR3 nucleotides: TGTGCCAGCAGCGGGGAGGCCCAGGGCAGGTACCGCAATCAGCCCCAGCATTTT. Translated, it gives CASSGEAQGRYRNQPQHF.

V usage is TRBV23-1 and J usage is TRBJ2-1; 8 bases are a match to TRBD1. TRBV23-1 is labeled an ORF, and its function is uncertain. The CDR3 totals 18 residues. The J segment lost 8 bases and the V segment lost 0 bases, leaving 15 bases of the junction unmatched. This chain's CDR3 is CASSQSGGGTGVCHEQFF. Here the CDR3 DNA reads TGCGCCAGCAGTCAATCTGGCGGCGGGACAGGTGTTTGTCATGAGCAGTTCTTC.

The genes are TRBV19 and TRBJ1-1, with TRBD1 identical over 8 bases. This CDR3 has 15 residues. V trimming: 7 bases; J trimming: 1 base; junction bases outside the gene matches: 8. Germline lookup yields CDR1 LNHDA and CDR2 SQIVND (reference sequence). CDR3 sequence (DNA): TGTGCCAGTAACGGACAGGGAAGGCCGAACACTGAAGCTTTCTTT. Translated: CASNGQGRPNTEAFF.

This sequence joins TRBV7-3 and TRBJ1-6; 8 nucleotides match TRBD1. From germline, CDR1 is SGHTA and CDR2 FQGTGA. Trimming removed 5 bases from V and 9 bases from J; junction bases left unmatched: 6. CDR3 length equals 14 residues. The CDR3 spells CASSRGQAASPLHF. The CDR3 nucleotides read TGTGCCAGCAGCCGGGGACAGGCAGCTTCACCCCTCCACTTT. The whole variable domain, filled in from reference TRBV7-3 and TRBJ1-6, reads GAGVSQTPSNKVTEKGKYVELRCDPISGHTALYWYRQSLGQGPEFLIYFQGTGAADDSGLPNDRFFAVRPEGSVSTLKIQRTERGDSAVYLCASSRGQAASPLHFGNGTRLTVT.

This clone was seen only a few times. This sequence joins TRBV12-5 and TRBJ2-6; no reliable D call. This CDR3 has 11 residues. Deletions cut 8 bases from V and 3 bases from J, with 2 bases between. The germline gives CDR1 LGHNT, CDR2 FRNRAP. The CDR3 DNA follows: TGTGCTAGTCGTGGGGCCAACGTCCTGACTTTC. It translates to CASRGANVLTF.

This clone has only a few counts. This rearrangement joins TRBV6-1 to TRBJ1-2, with 10 bases identical to TRBD1. J was trimmed by 4 bases and V by 2 bases; bases with no gene match: 13. This CDR3 is built from 18 residues. CDR1 is MNHNS, CDR2 SASEGT, per germline. DNA of the CDR3: TGTGCCAGCAGTGAAAGTCTGGGACAGGGGAGAGGGACCTATGGCTACACCTTC. Translated: CASSESLGQGRGTYGYTF.

In its sample, this clone was seen once. This chain uses TRBV7-3 with TRBJ1-3; D gene uncertain. Germline V lookup: CDR1 SGHTA, CDR2 FQGTGA. The ends were cut back, 1 base at V and 4 bases at J, with 5 bases in the middle. CDR3 length equals 13 residues. The CDR3 DNA follows: TGTGCCAGCAGCTTAAACACGGGAAACACCATATATTTT. Protein product: CASSLNTGNTIYF.

This clone was seen only once. A read error may account for a junction end that differs from germline. The chain employs TRBV9 and TRBJ2-1, with 8 bases aligning to TRBD2. This CDR3 contains 14 residues. Looked up from germline, CDR1 is SGDLS and CDR2 is YYNGEE. The DNA of the CDR3 is TGTGCCAGTAGCGCGGGGGGCCGTTATAATGAGCAGTTCTTC. Amino acid sequence: CASSAGGRYNEQFF. The whole variable domain, filled in from reference TRBV9 and TRBJ2-1, reads DSGVTQTPKHLITATGQRVTLRCSPRSGDLSVYWYQQSLDQGLQFLIQYYNGEERAKGNILERFSAQQFPDLHSELNLSSLELGDSALYFCASSAGGRYNEQFFGPGTRLTVL.

The J gene is TRBJ2-3, the V gene TRBV5-4, with 12 bases aligning to TRBD2. Germline V gives CDR1 SGHNT, CDR2 YYREEE (reference sequence). The length of the CDR3 is 17 residues. Trimming cost V 3 bases and J 3 bases; bases outside gene matches: 8. CDR3 nucleotide sequence: TGTGCCAGCAGCTCGGCGGGGACTAGCGGGCCGACAGATACGCAGTATTTT. This sequence encodes CASSSAGTSGPTDTQYF.

V gene TRBV6-5 combines with J gene TRBJ1-5; 7 bases line up with TRBD1. The CDR3 sequence is 14 residues long. CDR1 MNHEY and CDR2 SVGAGI come from the germline V gene. Trimming at V came to 6 bases and at J to 4 bases, leaving 6 bases not matched to a gene. The CDR3 is CASSLDRVNQPQHF. CDR3 DNA sequence: TGTGCCAGCAGCCTTGACAGGGTGAATCAGCCCCAGCATTTT.

In nucleotides, the CDR3 is TGTGCCAGCAGCTTGGTGGGGGCTAGTGACACTGAAGCTTTCTTT. Protein: CASSLVGASDTEAFF. The V gene is TRBV5-4, the J gene TRBJ1-1, with D perhaps matching TRBD1 (6 bases). Germline-derived CDR1 and CDR2 are SGHNT and YYREEE (reference sequence). With 0 bases removed from V and 3 bases from J, the gap between germline ends came to 12 bases. This CDR3 comprises 15 residues.

V and J are TRBV14 and TRBJ1-2; TRBD1 aligns across 7 bases. The trim removed 4 bases at V and 8 bases at J, leaving 13 bases unmatched. In germline, CDR1 is SGHDN, CDR2 FVKESK. CDR3 length equals 15 residues. The CDR3: CASSPRYQGESGYTF. The DNA for the CDR3 is TGTGCCAGCAGCCCGCGTTATCAGGGGGAGTCGGGCTACACCTTC.

The CDR3: CASRQVQRGNTIYF. DNA for the CDR3: TGTGCCAGTCGACAGGTCCAGCGTGGAAACACCATATATTTT. The chain recombines TRBV19 with TRBJ1-3; D might be TRBD1 (6 bases). V was trimmed by 8 bases and J by 3 bases, leaving 14 bases between them. The germline gives CDR1 LNHDA, CDR2 SQIVND (reference sequence). The CDR3 contains 14 residues.

This chain links TRBV27 with TRBJ1-3, with D hard to call. The CDR3 is 17 residues long. The ends were cut back, 6 bases at V and 0 bases at J, with 18 bases in the middle. Germline V gene lookup returns CDR1 MNHEY and CDR2 SMNVEV (reference sequence). This chain's CDR3 is CASSPFGGGNSGNTIYF. Here the CDR3 DNA reads TGTGCCAGCAGCCCCTTCGGCGGAGGGAACTCTGGAAACACCATATATTTT.

This chain connects TRBV6-1 to TRBJ1-2; 8 nucleotides match TRBD1. This CDR3 is 14 amino acids long. The germline V gene encodes CDR1 MNHNS and CDR2 SASEGT. V lost 7 bases and J lost 3; bases outside the gene matches: 7. The CDR3 nucleotides read TGTGCCAGCATCGGACAGGGACCTGACTATGGCTACACCTTC. Translation gives CASIGQGPDYGYTF.